This TCR beta chain was recorded in a study of cytotoxic CD8 clonotypes in ibrutinib-treated CLL. TCRdb's copy holds only in-frame clones and misses some; the assay was immunoSEQ multiplex PCR. Here the sample spans 250,000 to 350,000 clones, less than 85% being singletons. Cryopreserved PBMCs supplied about 2 micrograms of genomic DNA for TCR beta libraries. This TCR came from a human donor with chronic lymphocytic leukemia. The material sequenced was PBMCs, taken at disease progression, from a patient treated with ibrutinib.

The CDR3 protein is CASSLVRTGELFF. The CDR3 DNA sequence: TGTGCCAGCAGCTTAGTTCGCACCGGGGAGCTGTTTTTT. The V and J genes are TRBV11-3 and TRBJ2-2; no clear D gene. V shed 1 base and J shed 4 bases, with 4 bases lying between them. CDR1 and CDR2 from the germline V gene are SGHNT and YENEEA. This CDR3 has 13 amino acids.